The source of this TCR beta chain is a study of T cells after yellow fever vaccination. Study-wide results and caveats: Subsequent to the booster, the majority of primary-vaccination clones reappeared (less than 97% CD4, about 90% CD8). Researchers cautioned that FACS-sorted repertoires could harbor abundant clonotypes contaminating from the bulk population.

This clonotype was seen a few times. Its antigen remains unidentified. TCRdb processed the 5' RACE reads anew with MiXCR; each CDR3 protein has one entry. The sample records 510,000 or so distinct CDR3 sequences, under 25% being singletons. This TCR was recovered from a man aged 25-45 years who received the YFV17D yellow fever vaccine. The input for sequencing was PBMCs, taken 15 days after the yellow fever booster vaccination.

As DNA, the CDR3 is TGTGCCTCCACCCTAGACGTGGGGAACTATGGCTACACCTTC. Amino acids: CASTLDVGNYGYTF. The chain combines TRBV30 with TRBJ1-2; unclear D gene. The germline V gene has CDR1 GTSNPN and CDR2 SVGIG (reference sequence). The CDR3 contains 14 residues. Trimming stripped 7 bases from V and 2 bases from J, with 17 bases between.